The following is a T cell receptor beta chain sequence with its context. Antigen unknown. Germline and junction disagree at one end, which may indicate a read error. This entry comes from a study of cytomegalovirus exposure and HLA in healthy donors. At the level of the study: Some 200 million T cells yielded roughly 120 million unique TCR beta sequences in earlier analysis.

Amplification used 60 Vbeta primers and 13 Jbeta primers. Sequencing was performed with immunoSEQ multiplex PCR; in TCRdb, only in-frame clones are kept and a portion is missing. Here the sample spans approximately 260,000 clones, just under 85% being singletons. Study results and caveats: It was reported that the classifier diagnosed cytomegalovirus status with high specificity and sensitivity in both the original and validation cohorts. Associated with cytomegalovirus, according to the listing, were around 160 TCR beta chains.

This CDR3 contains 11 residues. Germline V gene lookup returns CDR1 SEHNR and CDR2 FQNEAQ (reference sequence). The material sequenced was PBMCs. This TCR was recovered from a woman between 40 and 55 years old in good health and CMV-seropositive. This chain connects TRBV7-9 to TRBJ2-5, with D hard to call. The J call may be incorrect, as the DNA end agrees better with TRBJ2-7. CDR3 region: CSSSSNYEQYF. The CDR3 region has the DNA TGTTCCAGCAGCTCGAACTACGAGCAGTACTTC.